A single TCR beta chain is shown here with its context. The antigen remains undetermined. This sample is part of a study of CD8+ T cells in alopecia areata. Study-wide background: Treatment comprised oral tofacitinib, 5 to 10 mg twice daily, in treated patients.

The V gene end was trimmed by 10 bases and the J gene end by 4 bases; junction bases not matched to a gene: 5. The CDR3 consists of 12 residues. From germline, CDR1 is LNHDA and CDR2 SQIVND (reference sequence). Study findings and constraints: Scalp data also include sequences from resident alphabeta T cells of normal skin.

Sequencing used cDNA as its template, made by extracting RNA and reverse transcribing it. Here immunoSEQ multiplex PCR was the method, and the copy in TCRdb shows in-frame clones only, minus some. The data show 160,000 or so clones, with about 66% seen just once and around 10% held by the top ten. Sequenced material: CD8+ T cells sorted from blood, taken at week 0. The receptor's source is a human donor with alopecia areata. The chain combines TRBV19 with TRBJ1-1, with 8 bases that match TRBD1. CDR3 sequence: CATYRGSTEAFF. For the CDR3, the DNA is TGTGCCACCTACAGGGGGAGCACTGAAGCTTTCTTT.